The 26 T cell receptor beta chains below all came from one sample that was sequenced in a study of T cell repertoires in aging, cancer and after chemotherapy. The template was genomic DNA from peripheral blood, not RNA. A mixed TRB-A/B primer pool amplified rearranged TRB by multiplex touch-down PCR. TCRdb analysed the multiplex PCR reads with MiXCR anew, one entry per CDR3 protein. This table has around 4,900 distinct CDR3 sequences, roughly 75% appearing once. The source material was blood. These receptors were taken from a human donor with a solid tumor.

Comments on this clonotype: One end of the junction fails to match germline, which may point to a read error. The V gene is TRBV7-9, the J gene TRBJ2-7, with a possible D match to TRBD2 (6 bases). The CDR3 runs 13 residues. CDR1 is SEHNR and CDR2 is FQNEAQ in the germline V gene (reference sequence). The CDR3 region is CVSSSGGSYEQYF. CDR3 sequence (DNA): TGTGTCAGCAGCTCCGGGGGTTCCTACGAGCAGTACTTC.

This rearrangement joins TRBV11-3 to TRBJ2-3, with D possibly being TRBD1 or TRBD2 (5 bases each). This CDR3 spans 13 amino acids. From germline, CDR1 is SGHNT and CDR2 YENEEA. V was cut by 5 bases and J by 13 bases, with 19 bases left in between. The CDR3 DNA reads as TGTGCCAGCAGCCCCCGGGACGCCGGAGTCGAGTATTTT. It codes for CASSPRDAGVEYF.

V gene TRBV5-4 combines with J gene TRBJ1-2; TRBD1 might be the D (5 bases). The germline V gene has CDR1 SGHNT and CDR2 YYREEE (reference sequence). Trimming took off 0 bases at V and 5 bases at J, with 23 bases between the two ends. CDR3 size: 18 residues. The CDR3: CASSLGGPSGSSRYGYTF. Here the CDR3 DNA reads TGTGCCAGCAGCTTGGGTGGGCCCTCAGGGTCCTCACGTTATGGCTACACCTTC.

The chain recombines TRBV20-1 with TRBJ1-4; the match to TRBD1 covers 7 bases. V was clipped by 3 bases and J by 2 bases; unmatched bases: 12. The CDR3 covers 17 residues. Germline V lookup: CDR1 DFQATT, CDR2 SNEGSKA (reference sequence). The CDR3 DNA reads TGCAGTGCTAGGACGACAGGGCCCGGGGGGACTAATGAAAAACTGTTTTTT. Its protein product is CSARTTGPGGTNEKLFF.

The chain uses TRBV19 and TRBJ2-7; D is unclear. The CDR3 has 15 residues. CDR1 and CDR2 from the germline V gene are LNHDA and SQIVND (reference sequence). The V and J ends lost 5 bases and 6 bases respectively, with 20 bases between them. The chain's CDR3 is CASSWPSDSPVEQYF. DNA of the CDR3: TGTGCCAGTAGTTGGCCCTCTGACTCCCCGGTCGAGCAGTACTTC. The full variable domain, with the rest looked up from reference TRBV19 and TRBJ2-7, is DGGITQSPKYLFRKEGQNVTLSCEQNLNHDAMYWYRQDPGQGLRLIYYSQIVNDFQKGDIAEGYSVSREKKESFPLTVTSAQKNPTAFYLCASSWPSDSPVEQYFGPGTRLTVT.

This clonotype was observed a few times. The V and J genes are TRBV7-3 and TRBJ2-3; 8 nucleotides match TRBD1. The germline V gene encodes CDR1 SGHTA and CDR2 FQGTGA. The CDR3 loop spans 15 amino acids. V dropped 5 bases and J dropped 4; count of bases not matched to a gene: 8. The CDR3 region has the DNA TGTGCCAGCAGCATACAGGGGGGTGGTTCAGATACGCAGTATTTT. It codes for CASSIQGGGSDTQYF.

The chain combines TRBV5-5 with TRBJ1-2; D not resolved. Germline V lookup: CDR1 SGHKS, CDR2 YYEKEE (reference sequence). The CDR3 contains 14 residues. The ends were cut back, 0 bases at V and 5 bases at J, with 11 bases in the middle. In nucleotides, the CDR3 is TGTGCCAGCAGCTTGGGGGTAGGGAGATATGGCTACACCTTC. Encoded protein: CASSLGVGRYGYTF.

This clonotype was picked up a small number of times. The rearrangement uses TRBV19 and TRBJ1-1, with D perhaps matching TRBD1 (5 bases). Germline lookup yields CDR1 LNHDA and CDR2 SQIVND (reference sequence). This CDR3 region has 13 residues. V lost 3 bases and J 6 bases, leaving 11 bases between the germline ends. The CDR3: CASSISRASEAFF. CDR3 coding DNA: TGTGCCAGTAGTATCTCCAGGGCATCTGAAGCTTTCTTT.

This chain uses TRBV19 with TRBJ2-6; perhaps TRBD1 as D (5 bases). Germline CDR1 reads LNHDA; CDR2 reads SQIVND (reference sequence). Trimming stripped 2 bases from V and 0 bases from J, with 8 bases between. The CDR3 consists of 16 residues. This CDR3 reads CASSISRVSGANVLTF. CDR3 sequence (DNA): TGTGCCAGTAGTATATCCAGGGTCTCTGGGGCCAACGTCCTGACTTTC. The full variable domain, completed using reference TRBV19 and TRBJ2-6, is DGGITQSPKYLFRKEGQNVTLSCEQNLNHDAMYWYRQDPGQGLRLIYYSQIVNDFQKGDIAEGYSVSREKKESFPLTVTSAQKNPTAFYLCASSISRVSGANVLTFGAGSRLTVL.

This clonotype came up once. The V call is TRBV7-2, the J call TRBJ1-1; D perhaps matches TRBD1 (5 bases). This CDR3 region has 14 residues. Germline V gene sequence: CDR1 SGHTA, CDR2 FQGNSA. Trimming removed 3 bases at V and 3 bases at J, with 11 bases between. CDR3 bases: TGTGCCAGCAGCTTGGGGGTTACTTACACTGAAGCTTTCTTT. Its translation is CASSLGVTYTEAFF.

In its sample, this clonotype was seen a few times. The rearrangement uses TRBV6-5 and TRBJ1-2; 7 nucleotides line up with TRBD1. V shed 2 bases and J 3 bases; nucleotides not matched to a gene: 6. CDR3 size: 15 residues. In germline, CDR1 is MNHEY, CDR2 SVGAGI. CDR3 protein: CASSYRQGRHYGYTF. As DNA, the CDR3 is TGTGCCAGCAGTTACCGACAGGGACGCCACTATGGCTACACCTTC.

This clonotype was recorded a few times. This chain links TRBV12-3 or TRBV12-4 with TRBJ2-1, with 7 bases aligning to TRBD1. Trimming removed 3 bases from V and 7 bases from J; junction bases left unmatched: 6. The CDR3 extends over 14 amino acids. CDR3 sequence: CASSFTTGLNEQFF. The CDR3 bases are TGTGCCAGCAGTTTTACGACAGGGTTAAATGAGCAGTTCTTC.

CDR3 protein: CASSTGGLGSGNTIYF. The CDR3 coding sequence is TGTGCCAGCAGCACAGGGGGCTTGGGGTCTGGAAACACCATATATTTT. The chain has TRBV27 and TRBJ1-3; 9 nucleotides align to TRBD1. Trimming cost V 6 bases and J 1 base; bases outside gene matches: 7. CDR3 length: 16 residues. Germline V gene lookup returns CDR1 MNHEY and CDR2 SMNVEV (reference sequence).

The CDR3 region is CSVAQGDYGYTF. In DNA form, the CDR3 reads TGCAGCGTTGCTCAGGGCGACTATGGCTACACCTTC. The chain combines TRBV29-1 with TRBJ1-2; D perhaps matches TRBD1 (5 bases). Trimming took off 4 bases at V and 3 bases at J, with 9 bases between the two ends. CDR1 is SQVTM, CDR2 ANQGSEA, per germline. The CDR3 extends over 12 amino acids.

This chain connects TRBV7-2 to TRBJ1-1; 7 positions match TRBD1. CDR1 and CDR2 from the germline V gene are SGHTA and FQGNSA. With V trimmed by 7 bases and J by 2 bases, 4 bases remained unmatched. The CDR3 loop spans 13 amino acids. The CDR3 loop reads CASTQGGNTEAFF. The CDR3, as DNA: TGTGCCAGCACCCAAGGGGGCAACACTGAAGCTTTCTTT.

In DNA, the CDR3 is TGTGCCACCACGAGCCCGTACAATGAGCAGTTCTTC. Encoded protein: CATTSPYNEQFF. V usage is TRBV24-1 and J usage is TRBJ2-1; no firm D call. The CDR3 length is 12 residues. The germline gives CDR1 KGHDR, CDR2 SFDVKD. V was trimmed by 8 bases and J by 4 bases, leaving 8 bases between them.

This chain joins TRBV14 and TRBJ2-1; 7 bases fit TRBD2. The CDR3 runs 20 residues. The germline V gene encodes CDR1 SGHDN and CDR2 FVKESK. J lost 0 bases, V lost 1 base, and 15 bases had no gene match. The chain's CDR3 is CASSQGGRAYPSSSYNEQFF. The CDR3 DNA sequence: TGTGCCAGCAGCCAAGGTGGGAGGGCCTATCCCTCTAGCTCCTACAATGAGCAGTTCTTC.

CDR3 protein: CASSIEGRKGYTF. Here the CDR3 DNA reads TGTGCCAGTAGTATCGAGGGCAGGAAGGGCTACACCTTC. This sequence joins TRBV19 and TRBJ1-2; D is ambiguous. Germline V gene lookup returns CDR1 LNHDA and CDR2 SQIVND (reference sequence). The CDR3 is 13 residues long. The V end was cut by 3 bases, the J end by 8 bases, with 13 bases between.

The genes are TRBV11-1 and TRBJ2-5; D not resolved. The CDR3 contains 14 residues. V was pared by 5 bases and J by 5 bases, with 15 bases between. Germline assignment: CDR1 SGHAT and CDR2 FQDESV (reference sequence). In DNA form, the CDR3 reads TGTGCCAGCAGCCTTAGTTCCAGCAGGGAGACCCAGTACTTC. Its translation is CASSLSSSRETQYF.

A note on this clonotype: One end of the junction varies from germline; a read error may be responsible. The V and J genes are TRBV15 and TRBJ2-7; a possible D gene is TRBD1 (5 bases). CDR3 size: 15 residues. CDR1 and CDR2 (germline): LNHNV, YYDKDF (reference sequence). CDR3 region: CATIRGQGFLLEQYF. The CDR3 DNA is TGTGCCACCATCAGAGGTCAGGGTTTTTTGCTCGAGCAGTACTTC.

The chain joins TRBV7-9 to TRBJ1-2; D is possibly TRBD1 (5 bases). Germline V gene lookup returns CDR1 SEHNR and CDR2 FQNEAQ (reference sequence). The CDR3 covers 11 residues. The CDR3 DNA sequence: TGTGCTCTGGAGGGGTCCGGAGGCTACACCTTC. Its translation is CALEGSGGYTF. The variable domain in full, completed from reference TRBV7-9 and TRBJ1-2, reads DTGVSQNPRHKITKRGQNVTFRCDPISEHNRLYWYRQTLGQGPEFLTYFQNEAQLEKSRLLSDRFSAERPKGSFSTLEIQRTEQGDSAMYLCALEGSGGYTFGSGTRLTVV.

This clonotype was seen a few times. The chain combines TRBV9 with TRBJ2-1; maybe TRBD2 (5 bases). Trimming removed 4 bases from V and 5 bases from J, with 13 bases in between. Germline V gives CDR1 SGDLS, CDR2 YYNGEE. The CDR3 length is 14 residues. CDR3 coding DNA: TGTGCCAGCAGCCCCCGGGGTGGAAACAATGAGCAGTTCTTC. Its protein is CASSPRGGNNEQFF.

This clonotype has a handful of counts. The chain has TRBV29-1 and TRBJ1-1; the D is unclear. Germline-derived CDR1 and CDR2 are SQVTM and ANQGSEA. The CDR3 has 16 residues. V lost 4 bases and J lost 1, with 19 bases in between. CDR3 nucleotide sequence: TGCAGCGTTGTTGGGAGGGAGGGTAGGGAGAACACTGAAGCTTTCTTT. Encoded protein: CSVVGREGRENTEAFF.

This sequence joins TRBV19 and TRBJ2-7; 9 bases match TRBD1. The CDR3 length is 16 residues. Germline lookup yields CDR1 LNHDA and CDR2 SQIVND (reference sequence). J was trimmed by 0 bases and V by 4 bases; bases with no gene match: 7. CDR3 region: CASSTGTGFGSYEQYF. In DNA form, the CDR3 reads TGTGCCAGTAGTACCGGGACAGGGTTCGGCTCCTACGAGCAGTACTTC.

The CDR3 loop reads CASSSDRGRVTDTQYF. The CDR3, as DNA: TGTGCCAGCAGTTCCGACAGGGGGCGGGTCACAGATACGCAGTATTTT. The chain uses TRBV12-3 or TRBV12-4 and TRBJ2-3; 10 bases match TRBD1. The CDR3 totals 16 residues. V lost 4 bases to trimming and J lost 2 bases; unmatched junction nucleotides: 6.

The genes are TRBV27 and TRBJ1-1; D remains unclear. Germline V gene sequence: CDR1 MNHEY, CDR2 SMNVEV (reference sequence). CDR3 length: 13 amino acids. The V end was cut by 0 bases, the J end by 4 bases, with 6 bases between. The CDR3 DNA reads TGTGCCAGCAGTTTATCACAGAGCACTGAAGCTTTCTTT. The encoded protein is CASSLSQSTEAFF.